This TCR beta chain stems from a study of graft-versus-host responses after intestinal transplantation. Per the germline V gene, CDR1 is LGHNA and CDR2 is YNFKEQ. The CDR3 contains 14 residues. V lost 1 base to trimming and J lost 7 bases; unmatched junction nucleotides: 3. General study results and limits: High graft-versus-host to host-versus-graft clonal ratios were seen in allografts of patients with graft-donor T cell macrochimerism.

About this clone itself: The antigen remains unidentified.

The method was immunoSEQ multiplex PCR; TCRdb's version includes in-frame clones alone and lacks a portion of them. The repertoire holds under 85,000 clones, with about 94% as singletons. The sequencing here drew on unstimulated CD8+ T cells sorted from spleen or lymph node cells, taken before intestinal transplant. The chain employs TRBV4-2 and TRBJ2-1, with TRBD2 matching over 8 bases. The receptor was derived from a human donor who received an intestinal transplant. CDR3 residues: CASSQVLAGNEQFF. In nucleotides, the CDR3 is TGTGCCAGCAGCCAAGTGTTAGCGGGGAATGAGCAGTTCTTC.